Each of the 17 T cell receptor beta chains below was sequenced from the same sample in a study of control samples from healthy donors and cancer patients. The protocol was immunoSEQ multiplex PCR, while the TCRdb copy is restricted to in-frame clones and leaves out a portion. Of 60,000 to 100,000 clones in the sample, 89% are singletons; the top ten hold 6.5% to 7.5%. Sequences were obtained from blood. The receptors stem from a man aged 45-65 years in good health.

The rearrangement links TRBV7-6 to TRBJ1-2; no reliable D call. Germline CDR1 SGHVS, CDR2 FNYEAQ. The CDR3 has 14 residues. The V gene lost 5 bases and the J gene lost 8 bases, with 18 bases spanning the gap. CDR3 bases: TGTGCCAGCAGCCCTAGACCCCAAACGGGCGGCTACACCTTC. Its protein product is CASSPRPQTGGYTF.

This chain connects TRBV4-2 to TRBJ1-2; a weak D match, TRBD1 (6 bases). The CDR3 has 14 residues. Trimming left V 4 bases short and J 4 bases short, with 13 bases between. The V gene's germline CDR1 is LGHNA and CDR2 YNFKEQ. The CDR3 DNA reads TGTGCCAGCAGCCCCACCACAGGGACCTATGGCTACACCTTC. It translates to CASSPTTGTYGYTF.

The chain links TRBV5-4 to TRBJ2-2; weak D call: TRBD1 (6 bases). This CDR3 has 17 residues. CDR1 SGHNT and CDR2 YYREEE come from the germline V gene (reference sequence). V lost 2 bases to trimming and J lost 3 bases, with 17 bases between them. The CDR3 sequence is CASSLPTGLTYTGELFF. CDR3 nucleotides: TGTGCCAGCAGCTTACCCACAGGGTTAACGTACACCGGGGAGCTGTTTTTT.

The DNA for the CDR3 is TGTGCCAGCAGCTTAGACACAGGGGATGGAAACACCATATATTTT. Its translation is CASSLDTGDGNTIYF. The V call is TRBV7-9, the J call TRBJ1-3; 7 bases match TRBD1. Trimming removed 1 base from V and 3 bases from J; junction bases left unmatched: 3. From germline, CDR1 is SEHNR and CDR2 FQNEAQ (reference sequence). The CDR3 length is 15 residues.

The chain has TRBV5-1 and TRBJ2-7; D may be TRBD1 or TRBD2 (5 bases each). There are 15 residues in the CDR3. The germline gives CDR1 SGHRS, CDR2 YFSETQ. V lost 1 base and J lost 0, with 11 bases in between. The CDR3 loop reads CASSLRWGSSYEQYF. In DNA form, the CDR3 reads TGCGCCAGCAGCTTGCGGTGGGGGAGCTCCTACGAGCAGTACTTC.

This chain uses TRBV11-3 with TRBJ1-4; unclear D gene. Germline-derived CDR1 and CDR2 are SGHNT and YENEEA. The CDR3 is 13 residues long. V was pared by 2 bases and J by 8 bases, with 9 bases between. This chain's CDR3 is CASSLRGREKLFF. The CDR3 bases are TGTGCCAGCAGCTTACGAGGGAGGGAAAAACTGTTTTTT.

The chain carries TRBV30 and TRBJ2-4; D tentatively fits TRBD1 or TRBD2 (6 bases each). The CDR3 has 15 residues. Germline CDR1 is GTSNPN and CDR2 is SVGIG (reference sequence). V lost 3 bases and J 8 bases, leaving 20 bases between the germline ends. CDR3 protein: CAWRAVEGGHDIQYF. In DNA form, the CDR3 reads TGTGCCTGGAGGGCCGTTGAGGGGGGCCATGACATTCAGTACTTC.

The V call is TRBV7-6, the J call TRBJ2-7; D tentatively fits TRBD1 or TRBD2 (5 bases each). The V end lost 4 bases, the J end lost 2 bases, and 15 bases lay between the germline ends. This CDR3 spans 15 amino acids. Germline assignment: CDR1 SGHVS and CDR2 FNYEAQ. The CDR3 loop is CASSSLGTYPYEQYF. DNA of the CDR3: TGTGCCAGCAGCTCCCTGGGGACCTATCCCTACGAGCAGTACTTC.

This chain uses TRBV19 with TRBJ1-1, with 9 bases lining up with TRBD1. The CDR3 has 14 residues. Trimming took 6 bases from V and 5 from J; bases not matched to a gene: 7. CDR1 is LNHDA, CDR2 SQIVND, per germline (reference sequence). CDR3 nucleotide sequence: TGTGCCAGTAGGTCAAACAGGGGGCGTACTGAAGCTTTCTTT. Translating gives CASRSNRGRTEAFF.

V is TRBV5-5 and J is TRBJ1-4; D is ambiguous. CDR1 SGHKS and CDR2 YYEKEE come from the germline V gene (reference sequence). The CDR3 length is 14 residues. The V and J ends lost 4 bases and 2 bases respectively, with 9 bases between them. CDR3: CASSLPGTNEKLFF. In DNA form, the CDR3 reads TGTGCCAGCAGCCTACCCGGGACTAATGAAAAACTGTTTTTT.

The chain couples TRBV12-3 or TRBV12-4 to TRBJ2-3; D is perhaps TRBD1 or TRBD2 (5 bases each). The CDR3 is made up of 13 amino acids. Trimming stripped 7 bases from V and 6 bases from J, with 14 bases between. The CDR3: CASTLGVSDTQYF. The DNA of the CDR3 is TGTGCCAGCACCCTGGGGGTGTCCGATACGCAGTATTTT.

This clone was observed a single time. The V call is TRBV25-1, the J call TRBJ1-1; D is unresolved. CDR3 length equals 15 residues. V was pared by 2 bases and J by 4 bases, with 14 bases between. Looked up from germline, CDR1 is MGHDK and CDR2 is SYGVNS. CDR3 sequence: CASSETLLLSTEAFF. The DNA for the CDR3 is TGTGCCAGCAGTGAAACACTGCTATTAAGCACTGAAGCTTTCTTT.

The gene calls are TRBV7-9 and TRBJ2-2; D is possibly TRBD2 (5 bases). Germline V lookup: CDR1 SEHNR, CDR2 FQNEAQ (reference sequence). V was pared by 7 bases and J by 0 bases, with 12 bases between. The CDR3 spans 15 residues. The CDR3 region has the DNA TGTGCCAGCATCGGAGGAGGTACGAACACCGGGGAGCTGTTTTTT. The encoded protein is CASIGGGTNTGELFF.

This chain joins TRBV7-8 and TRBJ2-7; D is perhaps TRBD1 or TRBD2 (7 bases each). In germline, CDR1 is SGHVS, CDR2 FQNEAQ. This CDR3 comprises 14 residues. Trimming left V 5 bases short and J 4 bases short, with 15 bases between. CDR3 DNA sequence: TGTGCCAGCAGCAGACAGGGAGGGTCTTACGAGCAGTACTTC. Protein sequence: CASSRQGGSYEQYF.

The CDR3 spells CASSLGTVITSSGNTIYF. The CDR3 coding sequence is TGTGCCAGCAGCCTCGGGACAGTGATAACTAGCTCTGGAAACACCATATATTTT. The V call is TRBV7-6, the J call TRBJ1-3, with TRBD1 identical over 7 bases. This CDR3 has 18 residues. CDR1 SGHVS and CDR2 FNYEAQ come from the germline V gene. V lost 5 bases and J lost 0; bases outside the gene matches: 13.

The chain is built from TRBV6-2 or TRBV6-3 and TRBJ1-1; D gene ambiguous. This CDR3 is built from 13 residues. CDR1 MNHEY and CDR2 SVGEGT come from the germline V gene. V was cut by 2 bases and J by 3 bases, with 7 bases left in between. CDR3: CASSYPWHTEAFF. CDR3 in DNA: TGTGCCAGCAGTTACCCCTGGCACACTGAAGCTTTCTTT.

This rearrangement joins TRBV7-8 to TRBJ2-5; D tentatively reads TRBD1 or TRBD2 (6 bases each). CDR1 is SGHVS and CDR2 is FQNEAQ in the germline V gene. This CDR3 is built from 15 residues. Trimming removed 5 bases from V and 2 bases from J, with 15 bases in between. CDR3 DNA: TGTGCCAGCAGCGGGGGGCTGCTTCAACAAGAGACCCAGTACTTC. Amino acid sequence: CASSGGLLQQETQYF.